The 13 T cell receptor beta chains given below trace back to one sample, sequenced in a study of shared clonotypes between healthy human individuals. Naivety among CD8 cells was defined by CD45RO negativity and positive CCR7 selection, thereby excluding terminally differentiated effector memory CD45RA+ cells. TCRdb's copy holds only in-frame clones and misses some; the assay was immunoSEQ multiplex PCR. The sample lists around 2,100,000 clones; roughly 94% were seen once. The sample was naive CD8+ T cells sorted from blood. The receptors were gathered from a young man in good health.

The chain combines TRBV11-2 with TRBJ2-1; the match to TRBD1 covers 7 bases. This CDR3 region has 13 residues. Germline V gene sequence: CDR1 SGHAT, CDR2 FQNNGV. The junction had 1 base not matched to a gene; V was cut back by 0 bases and J by 8 bases. The CDR3 loop reads CASSLETGDEQFF. The CDR3 DNA reads TGTGCCAGCAGCTTAGAAACAGGGGATGAGCAGTTCTTC.

The V call is TRBV5-1, the J call TRBJ1-1; D call uncertain. Trimming left V 1 base short and J 3 bases short, with 10 bases between. Germline V lookup: CDR1 SGHRS, CDR2 YFSETQ. The length of the CDR3 is 14 residues. Here the CDR3 DNA reads TGCGCCAGCAGCTTGAGGTCAAGGGACACTGAAGCTTTCTTT. This encodes CASSLRSRDTEAFF. Full variable domain (outside the CDR3, taken from reference TRBV5-1 and TRBJ1-1): KAGVTQTPRYLIKTRGQQVTLSCSPISGHRSVSWYQQTPGQGLQFLFEYFSETQRNKGNFPGRFSGRQFSNSRSEMNVSTLELGDSALYLCASSLRSRDTEAFFGQGTRLTVV.

This clone has just one count. The rearrangement links TRBV4-3 to TRBJ2-1; TRBD2 agrees at 12 bases. V lost 2 bases to trimming and J lost 12 bases; unmatched junction nucleotides: 14. The CDR3 is 17 residues long. Germline CDR1 and CDR2: LGHNA and YSLEER. CDR3: CASSQYIPGLAGDGQFF. CDR3 coding DNA: TGCGCCAGCAGCCAATACATCCCGGGACTAGCGGGCGACGGGCAGTTCTTC.

The chain is built from TRBV7-9 and TRBJ2-7, with D possibly being TRBD1 (6 bases). Germline lookup yields CDR1 SEHNR and CDR2 FQNEAQ (reference sequence). This CDR3 spans 13 amino acids. The ends were cut back, 7 bases at V and 1 base at J, with 11 bases in the middle. The CDR3 coding sequence is TGTGCCAGCACTAGGACAGAATCCTACGAGCAGTACTTC. This encodes CASTRTESYEQYF.

This clone was observed a single time. V gene TRBV13 combines with J gene TRBJ2-7, with TRBD1 as a possible D gene (6 bases). The CDR3 spans 13 residues. Deletions cut 5 bases from V and 3 bases from J, with 11 bases between. The germline V gene encodes CDR1 PRHDT and CDR2 FYEKMQ (reference sequence). Written as DNA, the CDR3 is TGTGCCAGCAGCGTACCCAGGGGCTACGAGCAGTACTTC. This sequence encodes CASSVPRGYEQYF.

The chain links TRBV27 to TRBJ2-2; maybe TRBD1 (5 bases). The V end was cut by 8 bases, the J end by 4 bases, with 17 bases between. Per the germline V gene, CDR1 is MNHEY and CDR2 is SMNVEV (reference sequence). This CDR3 is 15 amino acids long. The CDR3 spells CASAMEQAFTGELFF. The DNA for the CDR3 is TGTGCCAGCGCCATGGAACAGGCCTTCACCGGGGAGCTGTTTTTT.

V gene TRBV6-4 combines with J gene TRBJ2-1, with 8 bases identical to TRBD2. Germline V lookup: CDR1 MRHNA, CDR2 SNTAGT. This CDR3 has 16 residues. The junction had 8 bases not matched to a gene; V was cut back by 5 bases and J by 2 bases. The CDR3 coding sequence is TGTGCCAGCAGTCCCCGAGGAGCGGGGGCCTACAATGAGCAGTTCTTC. It codes for CASSPRGAGAYNEQFF.

The chain is built from TRBV7-8 and TRBJ1-1; no firm D call. CDR1 SGHVS and CDR2 FQNEAQ come from the germline V gene. The V end lost 0 bases, the J end lost 7 bases, and 12 bases lay between the germline ends. The CDR3 is made up of 14 amino acids. Written as DNA, the CDR3 is TGTGCCAGCAGCTTAGCGTGGGAGGGTGGTGAAGCTTTCTTT. Amino acids: CASSLAWEGGEAFF. Together with reference TRBV7-8 and TRBJ1-1, the CDR3 gives the full variable domain: GAGVSQSPRYKVAKRGQDVALRCDPISGHVSLFWYQQALGQGPEFLTYFQNEAQLDKSGLPSDRFFAERPEGSVSTLKIQRTQQEDSAVYLCASSLAWEGGEAFFGQGTRLTVV.

The chain has TRBV11-3 and TRBJ2-1, with 16 bases that match TRBD2. The germline V gene has CDR1 SGHNT and CDR2 YENEEA. This CDR3 is 15 amino acids long. Losses at the gene ends were 5 bases for V and 12 bases for J; bases not matched to a gene: 7. CDR3 sequence reads: CASSPGTSGGDVQFF. CDR3 DNA sequence: TGTGCCAGCAGCCCTGGGACTAGCGGGGGGGATGTGCAGTTCTTC.

This rearrangement joins TRBV9 to TRBJ2-1; TRBD2 matches at 13 bases. CDR3 length: 16 amino acids. Germline CDR1 reads SGDLS; CDR2 reads YYNGEE. Trimming cost V 3 bases and J 4 bases; bases outside gene matches: 4. The CDR3 loop reads CASSGTSGGGYNEQFF. CDR3 bases: TGTGCCAGCAGCGGGACTAGCGGGGGAGGGTACAATGAGCAGTTCTTC. Full variable domain (missing parts from reference TRBV9 and TRBJ2-1): DSGVTQTPKHLITATGQRVTLRCSPRSGDLSVYWYQQSLDQGLQFLIQYYNGEERAKGNILERFSAQQFPDLHSELNLSSLELGDSALYFCASSGTSGGGYNEQFFGPGTRLTVL.

The CDR3 DNA reads as TGTGCTAGTGGTTTTGGTACCGCCGGCGAGCAGTACTTC. Amino acids: CASGFGTAGEQYF. The chain combines TRBV12-5 with TRBJ2-7; D is uncertain. CDR1 is LGHNT, CDR2 FRNRAP, per germline. V gave up 3 bases and J gave up 6 bases, with 12 bases separating them. This CDR3 has 13 residues.

This chain uses TRBV30 with TRBJ1-1, with a possible D match to TRBD1 (5 bases). The V end lost 0 bases, the J end lost 0 bases, and 17 bases lay between the germline ends. CDR1 GTSNPN and CDR2 SVGIG come from the germline V gene (reference sequence). The length of the CDR3 is 17 residues. CDR3 amino acids: CAWSVEGTLTLNTEAFF. Written as DNA, the CDR3 is TGTGCCTGGAGTGTCGAGGGGACTCTAACCCTGAACACTGAAGCTTTCTTT. The variable domain in full, completed from reference TRBV30 and TRBJ1-1, reads SQTIHQWPATLVQPVGSPLSLECTVEGTSNPNLYWYRQAAGRGLQLLFYSVGIGQISSEVPQNLSASRPQDRQFILSSKKLLLSDSGFYLCAWSVEGTLTLNTEAFFGQGTRLTVV.

V is TRBV2 and J is TRBJ2-2; D unclear. CDR1 and CDR2 (germline): SNHLY, FYNNEI. This CDR3 has 11 amino acids. Deletions cut 6 bases from V and 8 bases from J, with 7 bases between. The CDR3 reads CASRINGELFF. The CDR3 nucleotides are TGTGCCAGCAGGATCAATGGGGAGCTGTTTTTT. Based on the CDR3 plus reference TRBV2 and TRBJ2-2, the full variable domain is EPEVTQTPSHQVTQMGQEVILRCVPISNHLYFYWYRQILGQKVEFLVSFYNNEISEKSEIFDDQFSVERPDGSNFTLKIRSTKLEDSAMYFCASRINGELFFGEGSRLTVL.